Listed here are 32 T cell receptor beta chains from one sample, sequenced in a study of T cell responses to AZD1222 COVID-19 vaccine. Measured with immunoSEQ multiplex PCR; TCRdb has only the in-frame clones, and not every one. The sample has roughly 120,000 clones, roughly 88% seen once. The sample here was peripheral blood, taken on day 0 of AZD1222 vaccination. All receptors come from an adult in good health.

The chain is built from TRBV19 and TRBJ2-3, with D maybe TRBD2 (5 bases). Trimming took 1 base from V and 1 from J, leaving 12 bases between them. Germline-derived CDR1 and CDR2 are LNHDA and SQIVND (reference sequence). CDR3 length: 16 amino acids. The CDR3 DNA follows: TGTGCCAGTAGTATAGGAGGAGGATATGGCACAGATACGCAGTATTTT. Amino acids: CASSIGGGYGTDTQYF.

V usage is TRBV7-9 and J usage is TRBJ1-2, with D perhaps matching TRBD1 (5 bases). CDR3 size: 14 residues. V lost 6 bases and J 6 bases, leaving 17 bases between the germline ends. Germline-derived CDR1 and CDR2 are SEHNR and FQNEAQ (reference sequence). The CDR3 protein is CASRLTRGGHGYTF. CDR3 sequence (DNA): TGTGCCAGCAGATTAACTAGGGGCGGGCATGGCTACACCTTC.

Here the CDR3 DNA reads TGTGCCAGCAGCTTACTGACAGGGGTGGACACTGAAGCTTTCTTT. Amino acid sequence: CASSLLTGVDTEAFF. The chain has TRBV7-3 and TRBJ1-1; 8 positions agree with TRBD1. CDR3 length: 15 amino acids. CDR1 and CDR2 from the germline V gene are SGHTA and FQGTGA. V trimming: 2 bases; J trimming: 3 bases; junction bases outside the gene matches: 5.

The rearrangement links TRBV11-3 to TRBJ2-1; a weak D match, TRBD1 (6 bases). The CDR3 extends over 15 amino acids. Deletions cut 0 bases from V and 6 bases from J, with 12 bases between. Germline V gives CDR1 SGHNT, CDR2 YENEEA. CDR3 residues: CASSLESQGSNEQFF. For the CDR3, the DNA is TGTGCCAGCAGCTTAGAGTCCCAGGGGAGCAATGAGCAGTTCTTC.

The V and J genes are TRBV5-5 and TRBJ1-3; no firm D call. CDR1 and CDR2 (germline): SGHKS, YYEKEE (reference sequence). Trimming removed 0 bases from V and 0 bases from J, with 7 bases in between. The CDR3 has 15 amino acids. The CDR3: CASSLGGNSGNTIYF. DNA for the CDR3: TGTGCCAGCAGCTTGGGCGGTAACTCTGGAAACACCATATATTTT.

The chain uses TRBV25-1 and TRBJ1-3; a weak D match, TRBD1 (6 bases). This CDR3 contains 17 residues. From germline, CDR1 is MGHDK and CDR2 SYGVNS. V was clipped by 1 base and J by 0 bases, with 13 bases between them. The CDR3 is CASSESPTGISGNTIYF. The CDR3 nucleotides are TGTGCCAGCAGTGAATCCCCGACAGGCATCTCTGGAAACACCATATATTTT.

The chain couples TRBV12-5 to TRBJ2-5; D is uncertain. The CDR3 contains 13 residues. In germline, CDR1 is LGHNT, CDR2 FRNRAP. V was shortened by 3 bases and J by 3 bases, with 8 bases between the two germline ends. The DNA for the CDR3 is TGTGCTAGTGGTTTCAGGCTAGAAGAGACCCAGTACTTC. It codes for CASGFRLEETQYF.

The gene calls are TRBV19 and TRBJ1-5; 10 bases line up with TRBD1. The CDR3 is 17 residues long. The V gene end was trimmed by 7 bases and the J gene end by 2 bases; junction bases not matched to a gene: 11. Germline values: CDR1 LNHDA, CDR2 SQIVND (reference sequence). CDR3 in amino acids: CASTVLRQGAGNQPQHF. CDR3 nucleotides: TGTGCCAGTACCGTCCTCCGACAGGGGGCCGGCAATCAGCCCCAGCATTTT.

CDR3 in DNA: TGTGCCAGCAGCTTAGAAGAGGAGCAGTACTTC. Residues: CASSLEEEQYF. The V gene is TRBV7-9, the J gene TRBJ2-7; D gene uncertain. CDR3 length equals 11 residues. In germline, CDR1 is SEHNR, CDR2 FQNEAQ (reference sequence). V lost 1 base and J 7 bases, leaving 5 bases between the germline ends. The full variable domain, its missing parts supplied by reference TRBV7-9 and TRBJ2-7, is DTGVSQNPRHKITKRGQNVTFRCDPISEHNRLYWYRQTLGQGPEFLTYFQNEAQLEKSRLLSDRFSAERPKGSFSTLEIQRTEQGDSAMYLCASSLEEEQYFGPGTRLTVT.

This clone was seen only a few times. The V gene is TRBV10-3, the J gene TRBJ1-2; the match to TRBD1 covers 8 bases. The CDR3 length is 16 residues. Germline assignment: CDR1 ENHRY and CDR2 SYGVKD. Losses at the gene ends were 2 bases for V and 2 bases for J; bases not matched to a gene: 7. The CDR3 bases are TGTGCCATCAGTGAGGCAGACAGGGGACTAAACTATGGCTACACCTTC. Translated, it gives CAISEADRGLNYGYTF.

In this sample, this clone turned up once. This chain links TRBV9 with TRBJ2-1; 8 nucleotides line up with TRBD2. The junction had 4 bases not matched to a gene; V was cut back by 0 bases and J by 5 bases. Germline V CDR1 and CDR2: SGDLS, YYNGEE. The CDR3 is made up of 15 amino acids. The CDR3 spells CASSVATSGNNEQFF. The CDR3 coding sequence is TGTGCCAGCAGCGTAGCTACTAGCGGTAACAATGAGCAGTTCTTC.

The J gene is TRBJ2-3, the V gene TRBV5-4, with 10 bases that match TRBD2. Trimming at V came to 1 base and at J to 4 bases, leaving 6 bases not matched to a gene. This CDR3 is 16 amino acids long. Germline CDR1 is SGHNT and CDR2 is YYREEE (reference sequence). CDR3 protein: CASSLPERGGPDTQYF. CDR3 in DNA: TGTGCCAGCAGCTTGCCTGAGCGGGGGGGCCCAGATACGCAGTATTTT.

The J gene is TRBJ1-1, the V gene TRBV6-5, with a tentative D call TRBD1 (6 bases). V gave up 6 bases and J gave up 1 base, with 9 bases separating them. Germline V gene lookup returns CDR1 MNHEY and CDR2 SVGAGI. CDR3 length: 13 amino acids. The CDR3 is CASRRQENTEAFF. CDR3 coding DNA: TGTGCCAGCAGGCGACAGGAGAACACTGAAGCTTTCTTT.

CDR3 residues: CAISAGTGVSNQPQHF. CDR3 DNA: TGTGCCATCAGTGCCGGGACAGGGGTGAGCAATCAGCCCCAGCATTTT. The chain links TRBV10-3 to TRBJ1-5, with TRBD1 matching over 10 bases. The CDR3 spans 16 residues. Germline lookup yields CDR1 ENHRY and CDR2 SYGVKD. V shed 4 bases, J shed 1 base, and the junction held 4 bases outside the gene matches.

The rearrangement links TRBV7-9 to TRBJ2-1, with TRBD2 identical over 8 bases. The junction had 2 bases not matched to a gene; V was cut back by 1 base and J by 9 bases. The CDR3 totals 13 residues. Germline assignment: CDR1 SEHNR and CDR2 FQNEAQ (reference sequence). In nucleotides, the CDR3 is TGTGCCAGCAGCTTAGTGGCGGGGGGTGAGCAGTTCTTC. Translated: CASSLVAGGEQFF.

The V call is TRBV5-1, the J call TRBJ1-2, with 11 nucleotides matching TRBD1. The ends lost 4 bases at V and 5 bases at J; junction bases unmatched: 4. The CDR3 loop spans 14 amino acids. CDR1 and CDR2 (germline): SGHRS, YFSETQ. CDR3 in DNA: TGCGCCAGCAGCGGACAGGGGGCGGAATATGGCTACACCTTC. Residues: CASSGQGAEYGYTF.

Note on this clone: In the same sample, other DNA sequences code for this CDR3. V usage is TRBV2 and J usage is TRBJ2-7; D ambiguous. This CDR3 region has 13 residues. V was shortened by 9 bases and J by 2 bases, with 14 bases between the two germline ends. CDR1 and CDR2 (germline): SNHLY, FYNNEI. CDR3: CASLRVSPYEQYF. CDR3 coding DNA: TGTGCCAGTTTAAGAGTATCTCCCTACGAGCAGTACTTC. Combining the CDR3 with reference TRBV2 and TRBJ2-7 gives the whole variable domain EPEVTQTPSHQVTQMGQEVILRCVPISNHLYFYWYRQILGQKVEFLVSFYNNEISEKSEIFDDQFSVERPDGSNFTLKIRSTKLEDSAMYFCASLRVSPYEQYFGPGTRLTVT.

The V and J genes are TRBV7-9 and TRBJ2-5; TRBD2 matches 8 bases. The CDR3 totals 15 residues. V lost 3 bases and J lost 6; bases outside the gene matches: 9. CDR1 is SEHNR and CDR2 is FQNEAQ in the germline V gene (reference sequence). This CDR3 is CASSFWRGEGKTQYF. The CDR3 nucleotides read TGTGCCAGCAGCTTTTGGCGGGGGGAGGGCAAGACCCAGTACTTC.

The DNA for the CDR3 is TGTGCCAGCAGTTTGGGGACAGTCTATGGCTACACCTTC. Amino acid sequence: CASSLGTVYGYTF. The gene calls are TRBV12-3 or TRBV12-4 and TRBJ1-2; 7 bases match TRBD1. With 3 bases clipped from V and 4 bases from J, the junction kept 2 bases outside the gene matches. The CDR3 has 13 residues.

The gene calls are TRBV12-3 or TRBV12-4 and TRBJ1-2, with unresolved D. CDR3 length: 11 residues. V gave up 6 bases and J gave up 6 bases, with 8 bases separating them. The CDR3 region has the DNA TGTGCCAGCAGCCCTCGCCATGGCTACACCTTC. Encoded protein: CASSPRHGYTF.

Turning to this clone: The junction shows a germline mismatch at one end, possibly a read error. J is TRBJ2-2 and V is TRBV7-7; either TRBD1 or TRBD2 may supply D (5 bases each). The germline V gene has CDR1 SSHAT and CDR2 FNYEAQ (reference sequence). The CDR3 totals 13 residues. The CDR3 sequence is CASSGHNTGELFF. The CDR3 bases are TGTGCTAGCAGCGGACATAACACCGGGGAGCTGTTTTTT.

This clone was seen only once. This chain links TRBV12-3 or TRBV12-4 with TRBJ1-2, with a tentative D call TRBD1 (5 bases). Trimming took off 6 bases at V and 5 bases at J, with 13 bases between the two ends. The CDR3 runs to 13 residues. The CDR3 region has the DNA TGTGCCAGCAGACACCGGGGCTCATATGGCTACACCTTC. Its translation: CASRHRGSYGYTF.

This clone was recorded once. The J gene is TRBJ2-7, the V gene TRBV27, with 10 nucleotides matching TRBD2. CDR3 size: 13 residues. Trimming cost V 10 bases and J 7 bases; bases outside gene matches: 10. CDR1 MNHEY and CDR2 SMNVEV come from the germline V gene (reference sequence). The CDR3 is CATSAGGPREQYF. The CDR3 DNA reads TGTGCCACCTCAGCGGGGGGGCCGAGAGAGCAGTACTTC.

The CDR3 nucleotides read TGTGCCAGCAGGGAGGGGTCTTGGGAAAACACCATATATTTT. Translation: CASREGSWENTIYF. The chain carries TRBV25-1 and TRBJ1-3; perhaps TRBD1 as D (5 bases). Trimming removed 6 bases from V and 6 bases from J, with 15 bases in between. CDR1 and CDR2 from the germline V gene are MGHDK and SYGVNS. The CDR3 covers 14 residues.

V usage is TRBV5-4 and J usage is TRBJ2-3; D uncertain. Trimming took 0 bases from V and 7 from J, leaving 6 bases between them. There are 12 residues in the CDR3. Looked up from germline, CDR1 is SGHNT and CDR2 is YYREEE (reference sequence). The CDR3 is CASSLDANTQYF. DNA of the CDR3: TGTGCCAGCAGCTTGGACGCGAATACGCAGTATTTT.

V usage is TRBV10-3 and J usage is TRBJ1-3; 7 bases line up with TRBD1. CDR1 is ENHRY, CDR2 SYGVKD, per germline. This CDR3 has 20 amino acids. After removal of 0 bases from V and 0 bases from J, the junction contained 14 bases not matched to a gene. CDR3 bases: TGTGCCATCAGTGAGTCCAGGGGACAGCAAAAGCCAAACTCTGGAAACACCATATATTTT. Translation: CAISESRGQQKPNSGNTIYF.

This rearrangement joins TRBV3-1 (or the pseudogene TRBV3-2) to TRBJ2-3, with 9 bases fitting TRBD2. CDR3 length: 17 amino acids. The J segment lost 2 bases and the V segment lost 1 base, leaving 7 bases of the junction unmatched. Per germline, CDR1 LGHDT and CDR2 YNNKEL (reference sequence). DNA of the CDR3: TGTGCCAGCAGCCAAGGACTAGCGGATATATCCACAGATACGCAGTATTTT. It specifies CASSQGLADISTDTQYF.

This chain links TRBV10-1 with TRBJ2-2; D not certain. Germline-derived CDR1 and CDR2 are WNHNN and SYGVQD (reference sequence). The ends were cut back, 2 bases at V and 2 bases at J, with 0 bases in the middle. The CDR3 runs to 12 residues. CDR3 coding DNA: TGCGCCAGCAGTGAGAACACCGGGGAGCTGTTTTTT. Translated, it gives CASSENTGELFF.

This clone was counted a few times. The gene calls are TRBV13 and TRBJ2-1; D not certain. The V gene lost 4 bases and the J gene lost 5 bases, with 18 bases spanning the gap. CDR3 size: 16 residues. Germline CDR1 PRHDT, CDR2 FYEKMQ (reference sequence). DNA of the CDR3: TGTGCCAGCAGCTCGCCTAGGGTCGGGCGAAACAATGAGCAGTTCTTC. It translates to CASSSPRVGRNNEQFF.

The gene calls are TRBV11-3 and TRBJ2-1, with 9 nucleotides matching TRBD2. This CDR3 has 14 amino acids. Trimming took 4 bases from V and 9 from J; bases not matched to a gene: 7. CDR1 is SGHNT and CDR2 is YENEEA in the germline V gene. As DNA, the CDR3 is TGTGCCAGCAGCTGGGCTAGCGGGGTAGGTGAGCAGTTCTTC. Its translation: CASSWASGVGEQFF.

The chain is built from TRBV3-1 (or the pseudogene TRBV3-2) and TRBJ2-7, with D possibly being TRBD2 (5 bases). Germline V gene lookup returns CDR1 LGHDT and CDR2 YNNKEL (reference sequence). V lost 7 bases and J lost 1, with 14 bases in between. The CDR3 sequence is 14 residues long. The CDR3: CASKLGFMSYEQYF. The CDR3 region has the DNA TGTGCCAGCAAACTAGGGTTCATGTCCTACGAGCAGTACTTC.

V gene TRBV7-3 combines with J gene TRBJ2-2, with 9 nucleotides matching TRBD1. The germline gives CDR1 SGHTA, CDR2 FQGTGA. The CDR3 sequence is 16 residues long. The V and J ends lost 5 bases and 0 bases, in that order; junction bases with no gene match: 4. The CDR3 protein is CASSSTGGANTGELFF. For the CDR3, the DNA is TGTGCCAGCAGCAGTACAGGGGGCGCGAACACCGGGGAGCTGTTTTTT.